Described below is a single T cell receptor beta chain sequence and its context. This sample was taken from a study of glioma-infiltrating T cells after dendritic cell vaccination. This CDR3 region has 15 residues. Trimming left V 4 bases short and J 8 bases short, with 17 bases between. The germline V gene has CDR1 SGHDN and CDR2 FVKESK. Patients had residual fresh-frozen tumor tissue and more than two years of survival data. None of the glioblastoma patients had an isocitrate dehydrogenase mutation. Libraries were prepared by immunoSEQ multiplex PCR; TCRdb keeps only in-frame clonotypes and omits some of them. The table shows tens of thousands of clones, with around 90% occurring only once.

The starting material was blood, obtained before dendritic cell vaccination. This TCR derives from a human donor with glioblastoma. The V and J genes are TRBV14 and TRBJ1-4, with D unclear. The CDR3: CASSPVGVRREKLFF. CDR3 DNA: TGTGCCAGCAGCCCTGTCGGGGTTCGTCGAGAAAAACTGTTTTTT.